This TCR beta chain was captured by sequencing in a study of T-cell memory formation after mild COVID-19. Study at large: TCR clusters were mostly donor specific. General study findings and limits: CD4+ contracting clones were mainly CM and EM; CD8+ ones, EMRA. A second wave expanding day 15 to 37 was CD4+-biased; contracting clones were balanced. Pre-infection memory already had some responding clones, implying cross-reactive memory joined.

Remarks on this clonotype: Its antigen is undetermined.

TCRdb recomputed calls from the 5' RACE reads with MiXCR, one row per CDR3 protein. Seen here are approximately 350,000 distinct CDR3 sequences, approximately 15% observed once, and the top ten hold around 21%. The CDR3 runs 16 residues. Germline CDR1 reads LNHNV; CDR2 reads YYDKDF (reference sequence). Deletions cut 3 bases from V and 7 bases from J, with 18 bases between. The sequence was obtained from a man younger than 30 who had mild COVID-19 (a few samples of this study predate the infection). Cell type and time point are not known. The gene calls are TRBV15 and TRBJ1-4, with a weak D call TRBD1 (5 bases). Sequencing used PBMCs or a T cell subset sorted from them (not recorded which). CDR3 sequence (DNA): TGTGCCACCAGCAGTCCTGAGATACCGGGGGGTGAAAAACTGTTTTTT. It yields the protein CATSSPEIPGGEKLFF.